This T cell receptor beta chain stems from a study of cytomegalovirus exposure and HLA in healthy donors. Study as a whole: In a previous analysis, some 120 million unique TCR beta sequences were found from 170 million or so T cells. Out of 398 genotyped donors, less than 85% belonged to the Caucasian-associated ancestry cluster. Study outcomes and limitations: Most subjects had HLA-A and HLA-B alleles reportedly predicted accurately by TCR beta sequences. Common viral pathogens (according to a later analysis) appeared linked to several of the most significant clusters.

The PCR used 60 Vbeta and 13 Jbeta primers. The protocol was immunoSEQ multiplex PCR, while the TCRdb copy is restricted to in-frame clones and leaves out a portion. The sample records 130,000 or so clones, 70% to 85% being singletons. Comment on this clone: The antigen remains undetermined.

Trimming cost V 1 base and J 6 bases; bases outside gene matches: 3. The CDR3 runs to 15 residues. Per the germline V gene, CDR1 is SGHAT and CDR2 is FQNNGV. The clonotype originates from a woman in her forties in good health and CMV-seronegative. The rearrangement uses TRBV11-2 and TRBJ2-2; the match to TRBD2 covers 9 bases. The specimen sequenced was PBMCs. The CDR3 here is CASSLGLAASGELFF. In DNA form, the CDR3 reads TGTGCCAGCAGCTTAGGACTAGCGGCTTCCGGGGAGCTGTTTTTT.